This note documents a single T cell receptor beta chain sequence. Its antigen remains unknown. The source of the sample is a study of T cell responses to AZD1222 COVID-19 vaccine. Study findings and constraints: A mostly white British donor set with more females was recruited, and clonal diversity was possibly underestimated. The study found Spike-specific TCR breadth and depth rose after two AZD1222 doses. All repertoire sampling was performed exclusively after the peak T cell response.

Trimming removed 6 bases at V and 11 bases at J, with 17 bases between. This CDR3 is 13 amino acids long. Assay: immunoSEQ multiplex PCR; the TCRdb copy retains only in-frame clones and omits some. The sample records approximately 100,000 clones, 86% being singletons. This chain uses TRBV12-3 or TRBV12-4 with TRBJ2-4, with D maybe TRBD2 (6 bases). The source was peripheral blood, collected 28 days after the second dose of the MenACWY control vaccine. The sequence came from an adult who received the MenACWY meningococcal vaccine as a control. As DNA, the CDR3 is TGTGCCAGCAGCCCACAGGAGGGCGCCTTTCAGTACTTC. Its protein product is CASSPQEGAFQYF.